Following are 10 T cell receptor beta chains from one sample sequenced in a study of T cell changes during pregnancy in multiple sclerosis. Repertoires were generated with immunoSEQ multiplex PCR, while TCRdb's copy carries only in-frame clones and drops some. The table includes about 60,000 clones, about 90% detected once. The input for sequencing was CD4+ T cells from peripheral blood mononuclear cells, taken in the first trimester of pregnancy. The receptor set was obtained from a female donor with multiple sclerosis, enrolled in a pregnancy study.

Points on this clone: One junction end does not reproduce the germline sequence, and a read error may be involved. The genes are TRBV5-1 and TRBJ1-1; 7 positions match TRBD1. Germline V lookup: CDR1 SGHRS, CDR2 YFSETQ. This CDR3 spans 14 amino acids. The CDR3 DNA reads TGCGCCAGCAGCCACAGGGGTTCGAACGCTGAAGCTTTCTTT. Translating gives CASSHRGSNAEAFF. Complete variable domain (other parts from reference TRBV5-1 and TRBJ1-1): KAGVTQTPRYLIKTRGQQVTLSCSPISGHRSVSWYQQTPGQGLQFLFEYFSETQRNKGNFPGRFSGRQFSNSRSEMNVSTLELGDSALYLCASSHRGSNAEAFFGQGTRLTVV.

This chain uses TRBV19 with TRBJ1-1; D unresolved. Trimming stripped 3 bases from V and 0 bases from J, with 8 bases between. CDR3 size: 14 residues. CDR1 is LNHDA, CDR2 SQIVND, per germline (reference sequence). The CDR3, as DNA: TGTGCCAGTAGTATGTCCAGTATGAACACTGAAGCTTTCTTT. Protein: CASSMSSMNTEAFF.

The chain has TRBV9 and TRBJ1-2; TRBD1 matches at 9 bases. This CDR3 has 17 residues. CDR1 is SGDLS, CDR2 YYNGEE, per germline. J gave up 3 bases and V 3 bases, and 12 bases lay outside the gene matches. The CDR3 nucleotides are TGTGCCAGCAGCGCATCCCTGAAACAGGGGGCTGACTATGGCTACACCTTC. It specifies CASSASLKQGADYGYTF.

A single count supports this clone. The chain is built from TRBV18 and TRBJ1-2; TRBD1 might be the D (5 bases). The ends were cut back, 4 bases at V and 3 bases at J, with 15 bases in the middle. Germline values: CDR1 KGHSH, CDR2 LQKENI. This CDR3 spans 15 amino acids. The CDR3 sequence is CASSQDGGIDYGYTF. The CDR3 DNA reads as TGTGCCAGCTCACAGGACGGGGGGATCGACTATGGCTACACCTTC.

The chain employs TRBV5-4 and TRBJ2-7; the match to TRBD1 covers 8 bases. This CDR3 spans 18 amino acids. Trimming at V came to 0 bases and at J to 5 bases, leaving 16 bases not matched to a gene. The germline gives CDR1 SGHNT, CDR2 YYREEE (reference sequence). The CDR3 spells CASSLDQAGTGSVHEQYF. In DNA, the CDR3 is TGTGCCAGCAGCTTGGACCAAGCCGGGACAGGCAGTGTGCACGAGCAGTACTTC.

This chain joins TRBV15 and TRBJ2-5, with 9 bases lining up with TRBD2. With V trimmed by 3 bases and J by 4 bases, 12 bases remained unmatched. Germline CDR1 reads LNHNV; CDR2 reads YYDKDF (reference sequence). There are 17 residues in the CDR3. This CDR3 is CATSRTPGGGAGETQYF. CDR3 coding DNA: TGTGCCACCAGCAGGACTCCGGGCGGGGGGGCCGGAGAGACCCAGTACTTC.

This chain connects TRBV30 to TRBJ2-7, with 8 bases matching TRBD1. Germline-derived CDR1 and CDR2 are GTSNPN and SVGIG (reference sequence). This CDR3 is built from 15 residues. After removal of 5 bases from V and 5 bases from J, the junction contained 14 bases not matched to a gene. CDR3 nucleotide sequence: TGTGCCTGGGACCAGGGACGGCAGGGGGCCCACGAGCAGTACTTC. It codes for CAWDQGRQGAHEQYF.

CDR3 in amino acids: CASRADRDQPQHF. In nucleotides, the CDR3 is TGTGCCAGCAGGGCGGACAGGGATCAGCCCCAGCATTTT. V gene TRBV2 combines with J gene TRBJ1-5; 8 nucleotides align to TRBD1. The CDR3 is made up of 13 amino acids. In germline, CDR1 is SNHLY, CDR2 FYNNEI. With V trimmed by 6 bases and J by 5 bases, 3 bases remained unmatched.

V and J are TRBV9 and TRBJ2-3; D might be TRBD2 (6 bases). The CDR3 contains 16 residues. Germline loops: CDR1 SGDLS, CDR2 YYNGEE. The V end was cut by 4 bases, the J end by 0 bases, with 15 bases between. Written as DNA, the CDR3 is TGTGCCAGCAGCTCACTCCCCGGGACTAGCACAGATACGCAGTATTTT. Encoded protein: CASSSLPGTSTDTQYF.

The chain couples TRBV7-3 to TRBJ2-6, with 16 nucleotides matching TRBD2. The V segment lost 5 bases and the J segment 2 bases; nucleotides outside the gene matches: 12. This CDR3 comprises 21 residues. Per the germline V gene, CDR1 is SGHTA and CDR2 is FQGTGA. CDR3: CASSHQGLAGGHGAGANVLTF. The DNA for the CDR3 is TGTGCCAGCAGCCACCAGGGACTAGCGGGGGGGCACGGTGCTGGGGCCAACGTCCTGACTTTC.